This is a list of T cell receptor beta chains from one sample in a study of blood T cell repertoires in COVID-19. The table came from immunoSEQ multiplex PCR; TCRdb's copy has only in-frame clones and leaves some out. Found here are around 75,000 clones, around 89% of them singletons; the top ten hold 5.3%. Sample: peripheral blood. The source is a man aged 50 to 59 with acute or convalescent COVID-19. Each CDR3 is given with its conserved first and last residue. D genes are given only for firm matches. Clone sizes are given selectively: once, few, many, or a class where the clone is expanded.

abundance: -; v_gene: TRBV18; d_gene: TRBD2; j_gene: TRBJ2-7; CDR3nt: TGTGCCAGCTCACCGACTAGCACGCTCTCCGAGCAGTACTTC; CDR3aa: CASSPTSTLSEQYF
abundance: once; v_gene: TRBV29-1; d_gene: -; j_gene: TRBJ2-5; CDR3nt: TGCAGCGTTGAGGACAACCAAGAGACCCAGTACTTC; CDR3aa: CSVEDNQETQYF
abundance: -; v_gene: TRBV18; d_gene: -; j_gene: TRBJ1-1; CDR3nt: TGTGCCAGCTCCCAGGAGGGGAACGCGAAGCCTGAAGCTTTCTTT; CDR3aa: CASSQEGNAKPEAFF
abundance: -; v_gene: TRBV10-1; d_gene: -; j_gene: TRBJ2-2; CDR3nt: TGCGCCAGCAGTGAGTCGTCCCGGGACACCGGGGAGCTGTTTTTT; CDR3aa: CASSESSRDTGELFF
abundance: -; v_gene: TRBV19; d_gene: TRBD2; j_gene: TRBJ2-7; CDR3nt: TGTGCCAGTAGTATCTCATGGCGCACTAGCGGCTACGAGCAGTACTTC; CDR3aa: CASSISWRTSGYEQYF
abundance: -; v_gene: TRBV4-3; d_gene: -; j_gene: TRBJ1-4; CDR3nt: TGCGCCAGCAGCCAGGCCTCGGGAGAGGCCTATGAAAAACTGTTTTTT; CDR3aa: CASSQASGEAYEKLFF
abundance: -; v_gene: TRBV15; d_gene: -; j_gene: TRBJ1-3; CDR3nt: TGTGCCACCAGCAGAGACTTAGGGAGTGGAAACACCATATATTTT; CDR3aa: CATSRDLGSGNTIYF
abundance: -; v_gene: TRBV9; d_gene: TRBD2; j_gene: TRBJ2-5; CDR3nt: TGTGCCAGCAGCGTAGATGCGGGAGGGCCGAGGCAAGAGACCCAGTACTTC; CDR3aa: CASSVDAGGPRQETQYF
abundance: few; v_gene: TRBV11-2; d_gene: TRBD1; j_gene: TRBJ2-3; CDR3nt: TGTGCCAGCAGCTTAGGACAGGGGGCTGCAACAGATACGCAGTATTTT; CDR3aa: CASSLGQGAATDTQYF
abundance: -; v_gene: TRBV24-1; d_gene: -; j_gene: TRBJ1-2; CDR3nt: TGTGCCACCAGTGACTCAGGGAATAAGGGCTACACCTTC; CDR3aa: CATSDSGNKGYTF
abundance: -; v_gene: TRBV9; d_gene: -; j_gene: TRBJ1-2; CDR3nt: TGTGCCAGCAGCGTAGGCGCCACCGGGGACTATGGCTACACCTTC; CDR3aa: CASSVGATGDYGYTF
abundance: once; v_gene: TRBV3-1/TRBV3-2; d_gene: TRBD2; j_gene: TRBJ2-3; CDR3nt: TGTGCCAGCAGCCAAGATCCAAGGACTAGCGATACGCAGTATTTT; CDR3aa: CASSQDPRTSDTQYF
abundance: -; v_gene: TRBV14; d_gene: TRBD1; j_gene: TRBJ2-2; CDR3nt: TGTGCCAGCAGCCAAGCCGGGACAGGGGGCACCGGGGAGCTGTTTTTT; CDR3aa: CASSQAGTGGTGELFF
abundance: -; v_gene: TRBV19; d_gene: -; j_gene: TRBJ1-5; CDR3nt: TGTGCCAGTAGGTTCACCCAGCGACTGCCCAATCAGCCCCAGCATTTT; CDR3aa: CASRFTQRLPNQPQHF
abundance: -; v_gene: TRBV5-1; d_gene: -; j_gene: TRBJ1-4; CDR3nt: TGCGCCAGCACCCTCTCCCCCAGGTCAGGGGATGAAAAACTGTTTTTT; CDR3aa: CASTLSPRSGDEKLFF